The 29 T cell receptor beta chains reported below all come from one sample, sequenced in a study of chemoradiotherapy in HPV16-positive cancers. Data came from immunoSEQ multiplex PCR; TCRdb stores just in-frame clones and leaves some out. The top ten hold over 4% of the sample, which has fewer than 1,500 clones, around 82% seen once. Here the sequenced sample was tumor tissue, taken from a patient who underwent chemoradiotherapy. Source of these receptors: a human donor with HPV-associated anogenital cancer.

This chain links TRBV7-2 with TRBJ1-4, with D possibly matching TRBD1 (6 bases). The V and J ends lost 5 bases and 7 bases respectively, with 17 bases between them. Germline V CDR1 and CDR2: SGHTA, FQGNSA. The CDR3 extends over 15 amino acids. For the CDR3, the DNA is TGTGCCAGCAGCCTAACAGGGAGAAAGGGTGAAAAACTGTTTTTT. Its protein is CASSLTGRKGEKLFF.

V and J are TRBV11-1 and TRBJ2-2; D is undetermined. Germline CDR1 SGHAT, CDR2 FQDESV (reference sequence). The CDR3 sequence is 13 residues long. V lost 1 base and J 6 bases, leaving 6 bases between the germline ends. CDR3 DNA sequence: TGTGCCAGCAGCTTAGTCGTCGCCGGGGAGCTGTTTTTT. This translates into CASSLVVAGELFF. The whole variable domain, filled in from reference TRBV11-1 and TRBJ2-2, reads EAEVAQSPRYKITEKSQAVAFWCDPISGHATLYWYRQILGQGPELLVQFQDESVVDDSQLPKDRFSAERLKGVDSTLKIQPAELGDSAMYLCASSLVVAGELFFGEGSRLTVL.

This clone was seen a few times. The chain links TRBV7-2 to TRBJ1-3; no reliable D call. The CDR3 spans 16 residues. Germline CDR1 and CDR2: SGHTA and FQGNSA. V was clipped by 5 bases and J by 0 bases, with 14 bases between them. The CDR3 is CASSPLGPNSGNTIYF. Here the CDR3 DNA reads TGTGCCAGCAGCCCTCTTGGCCCAAACTCTGGAAACACCATATATTTT.

The chain carries TRBV7-9 and TRBJ2-1; D possibly uses TRBD1 or TRBD2 (5 bases each). Germline V gene data show CDR1 as SEHNR and CDR2 as FQNEAQ (reference sequence). The CDR3 has 15 amino acids. V was pared by 6 bases and J by 3 bases, with 15 bases between. The CDR3 sequence is CASRGPGPLYNEQFF. The CDR3 bases are TGTGCCAGCAGGGGGCCGGGACCCCTCTACAATGAGCAGTTCTTC.

This chain uses TRBV6-6 with TRBJ2-7; 7 bases map to TRBD1. Losses at the gene ends were 0 bases for V and 2 bases for J; bases not matched to a gene: 7. This CDR3 contains 16 residues. Per the germline V gene, CDR1 is MNHNY and CDR2 is SVGAGI (reference sequence). CDR3 coding DNA: TGTGCCAGCAGTTACTCGACCGGGACAGCTACCTACGAGCAGTACTTC. Translating gives CASSYSTGTATYEQYF.

This clone was seen once. The V and J genes are TRBV28 and TRBJ2-7, with D maybe TRBD1 (6 bases). Trimming took off 6 bases at V and 6 bases at J, with 15 bases between the two ends. The CDR3 is made up of 13 amino acids. Germline CDR1 is MDHEN and CDR2 is SYDVKM. The chain's CDR3 is CASRPGTLLEQYF. CDR3 sequence (DNA): TGTGCCAGCAGGCCCGGGACATTGCTCGAGCAGTACTTC.

V gene TRBV9 combines with J gene TRBJ2-7; TRBD1 agrees at 8 bases. V dropped 3 bases and J dropped 0; count of bases not matched to a gene: 8. Germline V gene data show CDR1 as SGDLS and CDR2 as YYNGEE. CDR3 length equals 16 residues. CDR3 sequence: CASSAPTGAGSYEQYF. For the CDR3, the DNA is TGTGCCAGCAGCGCTCCGACAGGGGCGGGCTCCTACGAGCAGTACTTC. The variable domain in full, with the rest retrieved from reference TRBV9 and TRBJ2-7, is DSGVTQTPKHLITATGQRVTLRCSPRSGDLSVYWYQQSLDQGLQFLIQYYNGEERAKGNILERFSAQQFPDLHSELNLSSLELGDSALYFCASSAPTGAGSYEQYFGPGTRLTVT.

CDR3 amino acids: CASSLRQNNYGYTF. CDR3 DNA sequence: TGTGCCAGCAGCTTGCGGCAGAATAACTATGGCTACACCTTC. V usage is TRBV5-6 and J usage is TRBJ1-2; D not certain. This CDR3 has 14 amino acids. With 1 base removed from V and 1 base from J, the gap between germline ends came to 8 bases. Germline V CDR1 and CDR2: SGHDT, YYEEEE.

This clone has just one count. The chain recombines TRBV19 with TRBJ2-2; 7 bases map to TRBD1. J was trimmed by 4 bases and V by 9 bases; bases with no gene match: 8. The CDR3 length is 14 residues. Germline assignment: CDR1 LNHDA and CDR2 SQIVND (reference sequence). The CDR3 coding sequence is TGTGCCAGCTCCGGACAGGCGGGCACCGGGGAGCTGTTTTTT. This translates into CASSGQAGTGELFF.

The chain is built from TRBV5-1 and TRBJ2-7; D assignment may be TRBD1 or TRBD2 (5 bases each). This CDR3 contains 16 residues. In germline, CDR1 is SGHRS, CDR2 YFSETQ. With 4 bases removed from V and 4 bases from J, the gap between germline ends came to 21 bases. Written as DNA, the CDR3 is TGCGCCAGCAGCAAAGGTTTGGCAGGGTCGGGATACGAGCAGTACTTC. Amino acids: CASSKGLAGSGYEQYF.

The chain has TRBV19 and TRBJ1-1, with D perhaps matching TRBD1 (6 bases). Germline V gene sequence: CDR1 LNHDA, CDR2 SQIVND (reference sequence). The CDR3 spans 17 residues. V shed 6 bases and J shed 0 bases, with 20 bases lying between them. The CDR3 DNA sequence: TGTGCCAGTAGCCCGGGGCAGGGGTTCCAGATGAACACTGAAGCTTTCTTT. Amino acid sequence: CASSPGQGFQMNTEAFF.

This sequence joins TRBV7-9 and TRBJ2-5; the D gene is possibly TRBD2 (5 bases). The CDR3 covers 13 residues. Germline CDR1 reads SEHNR; CDR2 reads FQNEAQ (reference sequence). Trimming cost V 5 bases and J 5 bases, with 12 bases left between them. The CDR3 spells CASSPGSRETQYF. The CDR3 DNA is TGTGCCAGCAGCCCGGGGTCGAGGGAGACCCAGTACTTC.

The chain combines TRBV2 with TRBJ1-2, with D possibly matching TRBD1 (5 bases). In germline, CDR1 is SNHLY, CDR2 FYNNEI. Trimming took off 4 bases at V and 5 bases at J, with 11 bases between the two ends. The CDR3 covers 13 residues. The CDR3 DNA reads TGTGCCAGCAGTGGAGGCAGGGATTATGGCTACACCTTC. This sequence encodes CASSGGRDYGYTF.

The genes are TRBV18 and TRBJ1-1; unclear D gene. Germline V gene lookup returns CDR1 KGHSH and CDR2 LQKENI. The CDR3 is made up of 13 amino acids. Trimming removed 4 bases from V and 3 bases from J, with 9 bases in between. The CDR3 region is CASSRGRDTEAFF. Written as DNA, the CDR3 is TGTGCCAGCTCACGAGGGCGGGACACTGAAGCTTTCTTT.

This sequence joins TRBV4-3 and TRBJ2-6; D is uncertain. Germline CDR1 is LGHNA and CDR2 is YSLEER. The CDR3 is 16 residues long. Trimming left V 0 bases short and J 0 bases short, with 6 bases between. CDR3 bases: TGCGCCAGCAGCCAAGATGGCAGCTCTGGGGCCAACGTCCTGACTTTC. Amino acids: CASSQDGSSGANVLTF.

This clone was seen only a few times. This sequence joins TRBV6-1 and TRBJ1-5; 7 nucleotides match TRBD1. The V segment lost 7 bases and the J segment 0 bases; nucleotides outside the gene matches: 6. Germline V CDR1 and CDR2: MNHNS, SASEGT. This CDR3 contains 15 residues. CDR3 sequence reads: CASMVTGDSNQPQHF. CDR3 coding DNA: TGTGCCAGCATGGTAACAGGGGATAGCAATCAGCCCCAGCATTTT.

The chain uses TRBV27 and TRBJ1-1; TRBD1 matches 7 bases. With V trimmed by 6 bases and J by 3 bases, 7 bases remained unmatched. CDR3 length: 14 amino acids. Per the germline V gene, CDR1 is MNHEY and CDR2 is SMNVEV (reference sequence). The CDR3 DNA follows: TGTGCCAGCAGCCCTAACAGGGGACACACTGAAGCTTTCTTT. Protein product: CASSPNRGHTEAFF.

The CDR3 DNA reads TGTGCCAGCAGCTTGGAAAAGACCGGGGAGCTGTTTTTT. Amino acids: CASSLEKTGELFF. The rearrangement links TRBV7-3 to TRBJ2-2; D is undetermined. In germline, CDR1 is SGHTA, CDR2 FQGTGA. V gave up 3 bases and J gave up 5 bases, with 7 bases separating them. The CDR3 runs to 13 residues.

This clone was found a few times. The chain joins TRBV11-2 to TRBJ1-3; D is unclear. CDR1 and CDR2 from the germline V gene are SGHAT and FQNNGV. With 1 base removed from V and 3 bases from J, the gap between germline ends came to 1 base. This CDR3 region has 12 residues. CDR3: CASSLVGNTIYF. The CDR3 DNA sequence: TGTGCCAGCAGCTTAGTTGGAAACACCATATATTTT.

The V call is TRBV18, the J call TRBJ2-7, with 8 bases that match TRBD1. After removal of 5 bases from V and 0 bases from J, the junction contained 9 bases not matched to a gene. The CDR3 runs 16 residues. From germline, CDR1 is KGHSH and CDR2 LQKENI. This CDR3 is CASSRAVGTGSYEQYF. The CDR3, as DNA: TGTGCCAGCTCAAGGGCCGTCGGGACAGGCTCCTACGAGCAGTACTTC.

The chain couples TRBV6-4 to TRBJ2-3; 9 bases agree with TRBD1. Germline CDR1 and CDR2: MRHNA and SNTAGT. With V trimmed by 5 bases and J by 4 bases, 7 bases remained unmatched. The CDR3 sequence is 15 residues long. CDR3 residues: CASSPGQGEADTQYF. DNA for the CDR3: TGTGCCAGCAGTCCGGGACAGGGTGAGGCAGATACGCAGTATTTT.

This chain links TRBV5-1 with TRBJ2-7; D is tentatively TRBD1 or TRBD2 (5 bases each). Germline CDR1 SGHRS, CDR2 YFSETQ. The ends were cut back, 4 bases at V and 2 bases at J, with 19 bases in the middle. This CDR3 region has 16 residues. CDR3: CASSPLEGTPTYEQYF. CDR3 nucleotide sequence: TGCGCCAGCAGCCCCCTTGAGGGGACCCCTACCTACGAGCAGTACTTC.

About this clone: One junction end disagrees with the germline gene, perhaps due to a read error. The chain has TRBV6-4 and TRBJ2-2; 8 bases match TRBD2. Germline-derived CDR1 and CDR2 are MRHNA and SNTAGT. CDR3 length: 16 residues. The CDR3 is CASSEDGSGNAGELFF. The CDR3 DNA reads as TGTGCCAGCAGTGAAGATGGTAGCGGGAACGCCGGGGAGCTGTTTTTT.

In this sample, this clone turned up once. The CDR3 region is CASSPQGLAGNNEQFF. CDR3 DNA: TGTGCCAGCAGTCCCCAGGGACTAGCCGGAAACAATGAGCAGTTCTTC. The V call is TRBV2, the J call TRBJ2-1; TRBD2 aligns across 9 bases. The V gene end was trimmed by 5 bases and the J gene end by 5 bases; junction bases not matched to a gene: 10. The CDR3 covers 16 residues. Germline V CDR1 and CDR2: SNHLY, FYNNEI.

The gene calls are TRBV6-1 and TRBJ2-3; D remains unclear. Germline assignment: CDR1 MNHNS and CDR2 SASEGT. This CDR3 comprises 12 residues. Trimming removed 4 bases from V and 11 bases from J, with 13 bases in between. The CDR3 DNA sequence: TGTGCCAGCAGTGCCGAGAGATACGGGCAGTATTTT. Residues: CASSAERYGQYF.

The chain combines TRBV9 with TRBJ1-2; no clear D gene. The CDR3 runs to 13 residues. Trimming took 1 base from V and 4 from J, leaving 8 bases between them. In germline, CDR1 is SGDLS, CDR2 YYNGEE. The CDR3 nucleotides are TGTGCCAGCAGCGTAACGAACAGCTATGGCTACACCTTC. Amino acids: CASSVTNSYGYTF.

This clone has more than one count but fewer than ten. The chain has TRBV7-2 and TRBJ1-4; D gene ambiguous. The V gene's germline CDR1 is SGHTA and CDR2 FQGNSA. The V gene lost 1 base and the J gene lost 8 bases, with 8 bases spanning the gap. The CDR3 has 13 amino acids. This CDR3 reads CASSLETREKLFF. The CDR3 region has the DNA TGTGCCAGCAGCTTAGAGACACGCGAAAAACTGTTTTTT.

This rearrangement joins TRBV28 to TRBJ1-2, with D uncertain. The CDR3 consists of 13 residues. The germline V gene has CDR1 MDHEN and CDR2 SYDVKM. V was cut by 6 bases and J by 8 bases, with 16 bases left in between. The CDR3 loop is CASRTGAKRGYTF. The CDR3 coding sequence is TGTGCCAGCAGGACCGGAGCTAAAAGGGGCTACACCTTC.

The chain uses TRBV11-2 and TRBJ2-5, with D unresolved. Germline V CDR1 and CDR2: SGHAT, FQNNGV. CDR3 length: 15 amino acids. V lost 2 bases and J 6 bases, leaving 16 bases between the germline ends. The DNA for the CDR3 is TGTGCCAGCAGCTTACAGGTTCAACCCGGGCAGACCCAGTACTTC. Residues: CASSLQVQPGQTQYF.